The clone carrying this TCR beta chain has ten or more counts. This sample stems from a study of low-dose radiotherapy and immunotherapy resistance in tumors. Stated time point: before trial treatment. Gene-specific TRAV and TRBV primers were used for first-strand cDNA, covering alpha and beta chains. It was with a constant-region primer and a V-primer adapter that TCRs were amplified over around 18 PCR cycles. One entry per CDR3 protein, called by TCRdb with MiXCR from the reads. The sample lists 65,000 to 90,000 distinct CDR3 sequences, approximately 17% occurring once. The sequencing used PBMCs, collected before treatment. The sequence was collected from a male donor with prostate cancer.

CDR3 in amino acids: CATHPGLPSTDTQYF. CDR3 coding DNA: TGTGCCACCCACCCTGGACTACCAAGCACAGATACGCAGTATTTT. The chain has TRBV28 and TRBJ2-3; perhaps TRBD2 as D (6 bases). V was pared by 10 bases and J by 0 bases, with 17 bases between. This CDR3 region has 15 residues. Germline V lookup: CDR1 MDHEN, CDR2 SYDVKM. The variable domain in full, completed from reference TRBV28 and TRBJ2-3, reads DVKVTQSSRYLVKRTGEKVFLECVQDMDHENMFWYRQDPGLGLRLIYFSYDVKMKEKGDIPEGYSVSREKKERFSLILESASTNQTSMYLCATHPGLPSTDTQYFGPGTRLTVL.